One and the same sample provided the 21 T cell receptor beta chains below, sequenced in a study of T-cell reconstitution after alpha-beta-depleted transplantation in children. As it was prepared, the TCRbeta library received unique molecular identifiers. TCRdb redid the calling of the PCR reads with MiXCR, one entry per CDR3 protein. The data show approximately 350,000 distinct CDR3 sequences, 10% seen once. The material was PBMCs from the stem cell graft donor, obtained from the stem cell graft. The receptors shown here come from a human donor who donated a stem cell graft to a child with acute lymphoblastic leukemia.

The chain uses TRBV27 and TRBJ1-1; 7 positions agree with TRBD1. The germline V gene encodes CDR1 MNHEY and CDR2 SMNVEV (reference sequence). This CDR3 region has 14 residues. The ends lost 3 bases at V and 3 bases at J; junction bases unmatched: 4. The CDR3 reads CASSFGQAYTEAFF. The DNA of the CDR3 is TGTGCCAGCAGTTTCGGACAGGCCTACACTGAAGCTTTCTTT.

CDR3 in amino acids: CASSLVAGGEQFF. In DNA, the CDR3 is TGTGCCAGCAGCTTAGTTGCGGGCGGTGAGCAGTTCTTC. The chain combines TRBV7-6 with TRBJ2-1, with a weak D call TRBD2 (5 bases). This CDR3 region has 13 residues. V gave up 1 base and J gave up 9 bases, with 10 bases separating them. From germline, CDR1 is SGHVS and CDR2 FNYEAQ.

This chain links TRBV14 with TRBJ2-1; 11 bases align to TRBD2. Trimming cost V 2 bases and J 4 bases; bases outside gene matches: 13. There are 19 residues in the CDR3. The V gene's germline CDR1 is SGHDN and CDR2 FVKESK. The CDR3: CASSQSPETSGVVYNEQFF. CDR3 in DNA: TGTGCCAGCAGCCAATCCCCTGAGACTAGCGGGGTCGTTTACAATGAGCAGTTCTTC.

The J gene is TRBJ1-1, the V gene TRBV5-1, with D possibly TRBD1 on 5 matching bases. The CDR3 is 15 residues long. V was trimmed by 0 bases and J by 5 bases, leaving 14 bases between them. CDR1 and CDR2 (germline): SGHRS, YFSETQ. In nucleotides, the CDR3 is TGCGCCAGCAGCTTGGATGCGGGGGGGAGGACTGAAGCTTTCTTT. It encodes CASSLDAGGRTEAFF.

V gene TRBV4-1 combines with J gene TRBJ2-6; 11 positions match TRBD1. The V gene end was trimmed by 4 bases and the J gene end by 1 base; junction bases not matched to a gene: 9. Germline assignment: CDR1 MGHRA and CDR2 YSYEKL. This CDR3 spans 19 amino acids. For the CDR3, the DNA is TGCGCCAGCAGCCCCGGGACAGGGGGTATCTATTCTGGGGCCAACGTCCTGACTTTC. As protein: CASSPGTGGIYSGANVLTF.

V and J are TRBV5-5 and TRBJ2-5, with unresolved D. Germline lookup yields CDR1 SGHKS and CDR2 YYEKEE (reference sequence). There are 14 residues in the CDR3. Deletions cut 2 bases from V and 6 bases from J, with 14 bases between. The CDR3 here is CASSFGPGMQTQYF. The CDR3 DNA reads as TGTGCCAGCAGCTTTGGCCCCGGAATGCAGACCCAGTACTTC.

This clonotype was counted ten times or more. The V gene is TRBV20-1, the J gene TRBJ2-5; TRBD1 matches at 7 bases. The germline V gene encodes CDR1 DFQATT and CDR2 SNEGSKA (reference sequence). V dropped 5 bases and J dropped 5; count of bases not matched to a gene: 5. The CDR3 is 12 residues long. This CDR3 is CSAPDRTETQYF. Here the CDR3 DNA reads TGCAGTGCTCCGGACAGGACGGAGACCCAGTACTTC.

The sample holds a few counts of this clonotype. This chain links TRBV28 with TRBJ2-1, with TRBD2 as a possible D gene (6 bases). The V and J ends lost 5 bases and 0 bases respectively, with 17 bases between them. CDR1 is MDHEN, CDR2 SYDVKM, per germline. CDR3 length: 17 amino acids. The CDR3 nucleotides read TGTGCCAGCAGTCTGGCTAGAGGGAGGAGCTCCTACAATGAGCAGTTCTTC. This translates into CASSLARGRSSYNEQFF.

This clonotype was seen more than once but under ten times. This chain uses TRBV11-3 with TRBJ2-1; 10 nucleotides agree with TRBD2. CDR3 length: 17 amino acids. In germline, CDR1 is SGHNT, CDR2 YENEEA. Losses at the gene ends were 2 bases for V and 7 bases for J; bases not matched to a gene: 11. The CDR3 is CASSLQSSGRWWNEQFF. The CDR3 DNA follows: TGTGCCAGCAGCTTACAGAGTAGCGGGAGGTGGTGGAATGAGCAGTTCTTC.

The genes are TRBV4-2 and TRBJ1-5; 12 nucleotides agree with TRBD1. Germline CDR1 is LGHNA and CDR2 is YNFKEQ. With 3 bases clipped from V and 4 bases from J, the junction kept 4 bases outside the gene matches. This CDR3 region has 16 residues. The CDR3: CASSQGDRGLNQPQHF. Written as DNA, the CDR3 is TGTGCCAGCAGCCAGGGGGACAGGGGGCTGAATCAGCCCCAGCATTTT.

In its sample, this clonotype was seen a few times. The V and J genes are TRBV25-1 and TRBJ2-7; TRBD1 or TRBD2 may be the D gene (6 bases each). Germline V CDR1 and CDR2: MGHDK, SYGVNS. The CDR3 loop spans 13 amino acids. The V end was cut by 4 bases, the J end by 8 bases, with 15 bases between. The CDR3 protein is CASSVGGQVQQYF. The CDR3 DNA reads as TGTGCCAGCAGTGTAGGGGGGCAAGTTCAGCAGTACTTC.

This clonotype was counted between two and nine times. The chain recombines TRBV7-9 with TRBJ2-5; 10 bases align to TRBD1. The CDR3 has 16 residues. Looked up from germline, CDR1 is SEHNR and CDR2 is FQNEAQ (reference sequence). V was pared by 5 bases and J by 1 base, with 7 bases of the junction left unmatched. The CDR3 reads CASSHRDRGFQETQYF. CDR3 nucleotides: TGTGCCAGCAGCCACCGGGACAGGGGTTTCCAAGAGACCCAGTACTTC. The entire variable domain, with the rest obtained from reference TRBV7-9 and TRBJ2-5, is as follows: DTGVSQNPRHKITKRGQNVTFRCDPISEHNRLYWYRQTLGQGPEFLTYFQNEAQLEKSRLLSDRFSAERPKGSFSTLEIQRTEQGDSAMYLCASSHRDRGFQETQYFGPGTRLLVL.

This clonotype has only a few counts. J is TRBJ2-7 and V is TRBV10-3; 11 bases are a match to TRBD2. CDR1 is ENHRY, CDR2 SYGVKD, per germline. The J segment lost 5 bases and the V segment lost 4 bases, leaving 7 bases of the junction unmatched. The CDR3 consists of 15 residues. The CDR3 is CAISGYSGRVNEQYF. For the CDR3, the DNA is TGTGCCATCAGTGGTTATAGCGGGAGGGTCAACGAGCAGTACTTC.

This clonotype was picked up a small number of times. The chain is built from TRBV29-1 and TRBJ1-3; D ambiguous. The germline gives CDR1 SQVTM, CDR2 ANQGSEA. The CDR3 has 13 residues. V dropped 6 bases and J dropped 2 bases, with 11 bases sitting between them. The CDR3 loop is CSVGYGAGNTIYF. The CDR3 region has the DNA TGCAGCGTCGGCTACGGGGCTGGAAACACCATATATTTT.

V and J are TRBV11-2 and TRBJ2-3; unclear D gene. Germline CDR1 SGHAT, CDR2 FQNNGV. V lost 5 bases and J lost 0, with 12 bases in between. CDR3 length: 15 amino acids. The CDR3: CASSTPGPSTDTQYF. Written as DNA, the CDR3 is TGTGCCAGCAGCACCCCCGGACCTAGCACAGATACGCAGTATTTT. The full variable domain, with the rest looked up from reference TRBV11-2 and TRBJ2-3, is EAGVAQSPRYKIIEKRQSVAFWCNPISGHATLYWYQQILGQGPKLLIQFQNNGVVDDSQLPKDRFSAERLKGVDSTLKIQPAKLEDSAVYLCASSTPGPSTDTQYFGPGTRLTVL.

This sequence joins TRBV7-2 and TRBJ2-5; the D is unclear. Germline V gives CDR1 SGHTA, CDR2 FQGNSA. Trimming removed 3 bases from V and 5 bases from J, with 10 bases in between. This CDR3 is built from 13 residues. CDR3 sequence (DNA): TGTGCCAGCAGCTTTGAGGTGCGGGAGACCCAGTACTTC. It specifies CASSFEVRETQYF.

This clonotype was seen ten or more times. The chain carries TRBV6-5 and TRBJ2-7; D is ambiguous. The V end lost 6 bases, the J end lost 6 bases, and 9 bases lay between the germline ends. The CDR3 consists of 11 residues. Germline-derived CDR1 and CDR2 are MNHEY and SVGAGI. The CDR3 DNA sequence: TGTGCCAGCAGCCACCTTGGCGAGCAGTACTTC. It yields the protein CASSHLGEQYF.

This clonotype was found a few times. The genes are TRBV5-1 and TRBJ2-5, with 7 nucleotides matching TRBD2. The CDR3 is 15 amino acids. J lost 5 bases, V lost 4 bases, and 11 bases had no gene match. Germline assignment: CDR1 SGHRS and CDR2 YFSETQ. The CDR3 sequence: CASSPVGGRGETQYF. CDR3 nucleotide sequence: TGCGCCAGCAGCCCCGTCGGGGGGAGAGGGGAGACCCAGTACTTC. The complete variable domain, with remaining parts taken from reference TRBV5-1 and TRBJ2-5, reads KAGVTQTPRYLIKTRGQQVTLSCSPISGHRSVSWYQQTPGQGLQFLFEYFSETQRNKGNFPGRFSGRQFSNSRSEMNVSTLELGDSALYLCASSPVGGRGETQYFGPGTRLLVL.

In its sample, this clonotype was seen a few times. This chain joins TRBV27 and TRBJ1-6; no reliable D call. Germline CDR1 MNHEY, CDR2 SMNVEV (reference sequence). This CDR3 is built from 14 residues. V was trimmed by 3 bases and J by 10 bases, leaving 13 bases between them. CDR3 in DNA: TGTGCCAGCAGTTTGCGCCCCCTTTGGTCACCCCTCCACTTT. It codes for CASSLRPLWSPLHF.

This clonotype has more than one count but fewer than ten. CDR3 amino acids: CASSLAVRPRSNEQFF. The DNA of the CDR3 is TGTGCCAGCAGCTTGGCCGTACGGCCGCGGAGCAATGAGCAGTTCTTC. This chain links TRBV5-6 with TRBJ2-1; D is ambiguous. V was shortened by 0 bases and J by 6 bases, with 16 bases between the two germline ends. The CDR3 extends over 16 amino acids. CDR1 and CDR2 from the germline V gene are SGHDT and YYEEEE.

This chain uses TRBV11-2 with TRBJ2-7; 10 positions agree with TRBD1. The CDR3 is 16 amino acids. From germline, CDR1 is SGHAT and CDR2 FQNNGV. The J segment lost 4 bases and the V segment lost 3 bases, leaving 9 bases of the junction unmatched. The DNA for the CDR3 is TGTGCCAGCAGCTTCAGACCGGGACAGGGGTTTTACGAGCAGTACTTC. It translates to CASSFRPGQGFYEQYF.